These 18 T cell receptor beta chains came from one sample sequenced in a study of early T cells in non-severe SARS-CoV-2 infection. MiXCR, run by TCRdb on the 5' RACE reads, gives a single entry per CDR3 protein. The sample contains about 68,000 distinct CDR3 sequences, roughly 11% of which appear only once. The material sequenced was whole blood. The source is an adult who was a healthcare worker with PCR-confirmed SARS-CoV-2 infection or an uninfected control (not recorded which).

The V gene is TRBV11-2, the J gene TRBJ2-3; 7 positions match TRBD1. The V gene end was trimmed by 3 bases and the J gene end by 3 bases; junction bases not matched to a gene: 9. Germline V gene data show CDR1 as SGHAT and CDR2 as FQNNGV. There are 16 residues in the CDR3. CDR3 protein: CASSFGTARRTDTQYF. CDR3 bases: TGTGCCAGCAGCTTTGGGACAGCGAGGCGGACAGATACGCAGTATTTT. The variable domain in full, completed from reference TRBV11-2 and TRBJ2-3, reads EAGVAQSPRYKIIEKRQSVAFWCNPISGHATLYWYQQILGQGPKLLIQFQNNGVVDDSQLPKDRFSAERLKGVDSTLKIQPAKLEDSAVYLCASSFGTARRTDTQYFGPGTRLTVL.

This clonotype was counted at least ten times. V usage is TRBV28 and J usage is TRBJ2-4, with D maybe TRBD2 (7 bases). This CDR3 spans 19 amino acids. Trimming pared 7 bases from V and 0 bases from J, leaving 25 bases between. Germline loops: CDR1 MDHEN, CDR2 SYDVKM. CDR3 sequence: CASTPAETRGGLAKNIQYF. The CDR3 DNA is TGTGCCAGCACCCCGGCCGAGACTAGGGGGGGGCTAGCCAAAAACATTCAGTACTTC.

V gene TRBV7-8 combines with J gene TRBJ2-3; weak D call: TRBD1 (6 bases). Germline V gene sequence: CDR1 SGHVS, CDR2 FQNEAQ. V lost 2 bases to trimming and J lost 5 bases, with 8 bases between them. CDR3 length: 13 amino acids. DNA of the CDR3: TGTGCCAGCAGCTTAAAAGGGGGAGATACGCAGTATTTT. This gives the protein CASSLKGGDTQYF.

The genes are TRBV6-6 and TRBJ2-3; the D is unclear. CDR1 MNHNY and CDR2 SVGAGI come from the germline V gene (reference sequence). V was trimmed by 0 bases and J by 5 bases, leaving 3 bases between them. The CDR3 sequence is 12 residues long. The CDR3 DNA sequence: TGTGCCAGCAGTTACTCGAGAGATACGCAGTATTTT. Amino acids: CASSYSRDTQYF.

V gene TRBV7-2 combines with J gene TRBJ2-2, with 7 nucleotides matching TRBD2. The CDR3 is 14 residues long. The germline V gene encodes CDR1 SGHTA and CDR2 FQGNSA. V was clipped by 5 bases and J by 8 bases; unmatched bases: 8. The chain's CDR3 is CASSPNGGRGELFF. CDR3 bases: TGTGCCAGCAGCCCCAACGGCGGGAGAGGGGAGCTGTTTTTT.

This clonotype was observed a handful of times. The V call is TRBV12-3 or TRBV12-4, the J call TRBJ1-2; tentatively, D is TRBD1 (5 bases). V was cut by 2 bases and J by 7 bases, with 11 bases left in between. CDR3 length: 13 amino acids. DNA of the CDR3: TGTGCCAGCAGTTTACGTGGGGGTCTTGGCTACACCTTC. This codes for CASSLRGGLGYTF.

This clonotype was seen ten or more times. V gene TRBV7-9 combines with J gene TRBJ1-4, with a tentative D call TRBD1 (6 bases). Germline V gives CDR1 SEHNR, CDR2 FQNEAQ (reference sequence). The CDR3 length is 14 residues. V was cut by 4 bases and J by 5 bases, with 11 bases left in between. In DNA, the CDR3 is TGTGCCAGCAGCTCTGGACAGAAGAATGAAAAACTGTTTTTT. Translated, it gives CASSSGQKNEKLFF.

The CDR3 loop reads CSASLQATQYF. The CDR3 DNA follows: TGCAGTGCTAGTTTACAGGCTACGCAGTATTTT. The chain recombines TRBV20-1 with TRBJ2-3; TRBD1 is a possible D gene (5 bases). Trimming stripped 3 bases from V and 8 bases from J, with 9 bases between. This CDR3 contains 11 residues. Germline CDR1 and CDR2: DFQATT and SNEGSKA (reference sequence).

The J gene is TRBJ2-1, the V gene TRBV4-1, with a tentative D call TRBD2 (6 bases). The CDR3 spans 13 residues. Germline CDR1 reads MGHRA; CDR2 reads YSYEKL. V shed 4 bases and J shed 3 bases, with 7 bases lying between them. For the CDR3, the DNA is TGCGCCAGCAGCCTGGACTACTACAATGAGCAGTTCTTC. As protein: CASSLDYYNEQFF.

V gene TRBV2 combines with J gene TRBJ2-3; 7 nucleotides line up with TRBD1. V was pared by 6 bases and J by 3 bases, with 9 bases of the junction left unmatched. The germline V gene has CDR1 SNHLY and CDR2 FYNNEI. CDR3 size: 15 residues. The CDR3 here is CASSERGQRTDTQYF. The CDR3 coding sequence is TGTGCCAGCAGCGAACGGGGACAGAGGACAGATACGCAGTATTTT.

This clonotype was observed a few times. V and J are TRBV12-3 or TRBV12-4 and TRBJ1-2; unclear D gene. V was cut by 5 bases and J by 6 bases, with 19 bases left in between. The CDR3 is 15 amino acids. The CDR3 loop reads CASSHSPGDMNGYTF. The CDR3 DNA reads TGTGCCAGCAGTCACTCCCCTGGAGACATGAATGGCTACACCTTC.

The table lists this clonotype with many counts. The V gene is TRBV18, the J gene TRBJ2-3; 8 bases map to TRBD2. CDR1 is KGHSH, CDR2 LQKENI, per germline. This CDR3 is built from 14 residues. V gave up 2 bases and J gave up 5 bases; unmatched junction bases: 3. As DNA, the CDR3 is TGTGCCAGCTCACCAAGCGGGAGAATAGATACGCAGTATTTT. It yields the protein CASSPSGRIDTQYF. The full variable domain, rest sourced from reference TRBV18 and TRBJ2-3, is NAGVMQNPRHLVRRRGQEARLRCSPMKGHSHVYWYRQLPEEGLKFMVYLQKENIIDESGMPKERFSAEFPKEGPSILRIQQVVRGDSAAYFCASSPSGRIDTQYFGPGTRLTVL.

This rearrangement joins TRBV6-2 or TRBV6-3 to TRBJ2-2, with 11 bases that match TRBD2. Germline lookup yields CDR1 MNHEY and CDR2 SVGEGT. The CDR3 is made up of 15 amino acids. V was pared by 6 bases and J by 5 bases, with 5 bases of the junction left unmatched. The DNA of the CDR3 is TGTGCCAGCAGCTTTAGCGGGAGGGCTACCGGGGAGCTGTTTTTT. It is translated as CASSFSGRATGELFF.

The genes are TRBV19 and TRBJ1-5; D possibly corresponds to TRBD1 (5 bases). V lost 1 base to trimming and J lost 2 bases, with 6 bases between them. The CDR3 is made up of 14 amino acids. Germline V gene data show CDR1 as LNHDA and CDR2 as SQIVND (reference sequence). The DNA for the CDR3 is TGTGCCAGTAGTATAGGGGACGGCAATCAGCCCCAGCATTTT. This codes for CASSIGDGNQPQHF.

A few counts support this clonotype. The chain links TRBV12-3 or TRBV12-4 to TRBJ1-2, with a possible D match to TRBD1 (5 bases). Deletions cut 1 base from V and 3 bases from J, with 6 bases between. The length of the CDR3 is 13 residues. This CDR3 is CASSLGGDYGYTF. DNA of the CDR3: TGTGCCAGCAGTTTAGGGGGGGACTATGGCTACACCTTC.

In its sample, this clonotype was seen many times. The rearrangement uses TRBV18 and TRBJ1-1, with TRBD1 as a possible D gene (6 bases). CDR3 length: 14 amino acids. The V and J ends lost 6 bases and 4 bases respectively, with 15 bases between them. Germline V lookup: CDR1 KGHSH, CDR2 LQKENI. CDR3 DNA: TGTGCCAGCTCCCACAGGGAAGGTCGCACTGAAGCTTTCTTT. Translated, it gives CASSHREGRTEAFF.

This clonotype was observed a handful of times. This sequence joins TRBV28 and TRBJ1-5, with D unclear. Germline CDR1 MDHEN, CDR2 SYDVKM. Trimming shortened V by 5 bases and J by 7 bases, and 18 bases separated the two germline ends. The CDR3 contains 15 residues. The CDR3 DNA reads TGTGCCAGCAGTGTCAGATATGACACTCGCCAGCCCCAGCATTTT. It translates to CASSVRYDTRQPQHF. Filled out from reference TRBV28 and TRBJ1-5, the complete variable domain reads DVKVTQSSRYLVKRTGEKVFLECVQDMDHENMFWYRQDPGLGLRLIYFSYDVKMKEKGDIPEGYSVSREKKERFSLILESASTNQTSMYLCASSVRYDTRQPQHFGDGTRLSIL.

The V gene is TRBV18, the J gene TRBJ1-3; D is unresolved. Trimming took off 10 bases at V and 4 bases at J, with 23 bases between the two ends. Germline CDR1 KGHSH, CDR2 LQKENI. The CDR3 sequence is 16 residues long. CDR3 in DNA: TGTGCCACGCTGCGGCGGGGTCGTAACTCCGGAAACACCATATATTTT. It yields the protein CATLRRGRNSGNTIYF.